This TCR beta chain was documented in a study of response to subunit inactivated influenza vaccine. Trimming removed 5 bases from V and 4 bases from J; junction bases left unmatched: 8. The CDR3 contains 14 residues. Germline loops: CDR1 SGHAT, CDR2 FQDESV (reference sequence). This clonotype was detected a few times. One entry per CDR3 protein results from TCRdb running MiXCR on the RT-PCR reads. Here the sample spans 150,000 to 200,000 distinct CDR3 sequences, roughly 12% being singletons. The same specimen was also included in a second study, on T cells expressing NK-cell markers. That source notes: The authors generated TCR beta cDNA through 5'RACE template switching with UMIs. It was from sorted CD3+CD56+NKG2C+, CD3+CD56+NKG2C- and CD3+CD56-NKG2C+ T cells that TCR beta repertoires came. Several experiments added an anti-gamma-delta TCR antibody to sort only alpha-beta TCR T cells. The dominant NKG2C+ clonotypes represented about 1.0-7.5% of CD8+ T cells in six donors. Leadership of the CD3+CD56-NKG2C+ fraction also belonged to these clonotypes in several donors.

The sequence was obtained from a man aged 45-65 years who received an inactivated influenza vaccine. This sequence joins TRBV11-1 and TRBJ2-7, with 7 bases matching TRBD1. Here the sequenced sample was CD8+ T cells sorted from PBMCs, taken 11 to 12 days after vaccination. The CDR3 DNA follows: TGTGCCAGCAGCCCCGGGACAGCGCAGTACGAGCAGTACTTC. Amino acids: CASSPGTAQYEQYF.